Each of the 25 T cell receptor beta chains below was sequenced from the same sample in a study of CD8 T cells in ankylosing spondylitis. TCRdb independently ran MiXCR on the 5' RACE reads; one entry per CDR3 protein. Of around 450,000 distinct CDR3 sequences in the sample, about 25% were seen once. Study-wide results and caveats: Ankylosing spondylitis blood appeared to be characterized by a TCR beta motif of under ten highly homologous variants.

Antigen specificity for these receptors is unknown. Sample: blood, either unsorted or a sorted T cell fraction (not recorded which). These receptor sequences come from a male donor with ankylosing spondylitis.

The CDR3 here is CASRAGGQNIQYF. The CDR3 region has the DNA TGTGCCAGCAGGGCAGGGGGCCAAAACATTCAGTACTTC. The chain couples TRBV7-8 to TRBJ2-4; TRBD1 aligns across 8 bases. This CDR3 has 13 amino acids. Trimming at V came to 6 bases and at J to 5 bases, leaving 3 bases not matched to a gene. Germline CDR1 SGHVS, CDR2 FQNEAQ.

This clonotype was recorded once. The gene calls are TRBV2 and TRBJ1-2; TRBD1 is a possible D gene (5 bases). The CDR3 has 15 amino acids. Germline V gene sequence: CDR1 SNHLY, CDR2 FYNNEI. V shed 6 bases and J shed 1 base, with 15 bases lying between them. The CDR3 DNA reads TGTGCCAGCAGGGGTGAGGGGACTAATAACTATGGCTACACCTTC. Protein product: CASRGEGTNNYGYTF.

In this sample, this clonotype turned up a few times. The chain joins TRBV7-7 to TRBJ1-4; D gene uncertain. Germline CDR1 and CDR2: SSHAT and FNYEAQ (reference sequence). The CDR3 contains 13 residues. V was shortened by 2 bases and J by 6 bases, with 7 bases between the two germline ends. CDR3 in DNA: TGTGCCAGCAGCTTAAGAGCGGATGAAAAACTGTTTTTT. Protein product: CASSLRADEKLFF. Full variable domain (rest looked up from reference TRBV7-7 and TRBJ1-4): GAGVSQSPRYKVTKRGQDVTLRCDPISSHATLYWYQQALGQGPEFLTYFNYEAQPDKSGLPSDRFSAERPEGSISTLTIQRTEQRDSAMYRCASSLRADEKLFFGSGTQLSVL.

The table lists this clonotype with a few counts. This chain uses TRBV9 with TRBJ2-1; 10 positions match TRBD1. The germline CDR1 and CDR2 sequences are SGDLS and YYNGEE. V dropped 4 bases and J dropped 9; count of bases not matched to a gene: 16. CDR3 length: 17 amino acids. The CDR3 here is CASSPGDWGQGLFEQFF. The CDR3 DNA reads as TGTGCCAGCAGCCCTGGGGACTGGGGACAGGGGTTGTTTGAGCAGTTCTTC.

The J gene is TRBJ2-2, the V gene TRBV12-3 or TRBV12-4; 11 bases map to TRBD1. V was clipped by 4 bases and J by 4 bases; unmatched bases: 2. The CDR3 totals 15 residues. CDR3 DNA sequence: TGTGCCAGCAGTTCGGGACAGGGGGGCACCGGGGAGCTGTTTTTT. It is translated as CASSSGQGGTGELFF.

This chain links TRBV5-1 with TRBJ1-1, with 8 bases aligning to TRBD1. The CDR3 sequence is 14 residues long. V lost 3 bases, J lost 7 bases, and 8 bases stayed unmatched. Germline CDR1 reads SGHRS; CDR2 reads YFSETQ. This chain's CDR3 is CASSSGQGWLEAFF. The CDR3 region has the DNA TGCGCCAGCAGCTCTGGACAGGGATGGCTTGAAGCTTTCTTT.

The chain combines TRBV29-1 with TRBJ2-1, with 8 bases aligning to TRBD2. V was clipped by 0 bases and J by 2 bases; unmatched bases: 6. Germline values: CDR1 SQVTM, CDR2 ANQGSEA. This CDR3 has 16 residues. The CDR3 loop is CSVEDYTSGTYNEQFF. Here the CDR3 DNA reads TGCAGCGTTGAAGATTATACTAGCGGTACCTACAATGAGCAGTTCTTC.

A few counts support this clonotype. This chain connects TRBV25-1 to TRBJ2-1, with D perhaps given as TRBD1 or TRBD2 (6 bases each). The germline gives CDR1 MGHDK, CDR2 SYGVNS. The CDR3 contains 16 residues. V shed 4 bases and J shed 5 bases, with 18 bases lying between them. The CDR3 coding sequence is TGTGCCAGCAGTGGCCCTCCGAGGGGGGCCCACAATGAGCAGTTCTTC. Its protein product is CASSGPPRGAHNEQFF.

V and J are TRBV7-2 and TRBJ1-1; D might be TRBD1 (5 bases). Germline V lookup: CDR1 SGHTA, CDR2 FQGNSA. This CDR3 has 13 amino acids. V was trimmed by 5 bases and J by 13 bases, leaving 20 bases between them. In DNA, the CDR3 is TGTGCCAGCAGCCTGTACGGGTGGGGGAGGGTTTTCTTT. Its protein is CASSLYGWGRVFF. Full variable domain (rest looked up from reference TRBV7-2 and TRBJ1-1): GAGVSQSPSNKVTEKGKDVELRCDPISGHTALYWYRQSLGQGLEFLIYFQGNSAPDKSGLPSDRFSAERTGGSVSTLTIQRTQQEDSAVYLCASSLYGWGRVFFGQGTRLTVV.

The chain's CDR3 is CASSSSAGGYGYTF. In nucleotides, the CDR3 is TGTGCCAGCAGCTCCTCGGCAGGGGGCTATGGCTACACCTTC. This chain uses TRBV7-9 with TRBJ1-2; 7 bases agree with TRBD1. Trimming at V came to 4 bases and at J to 4 bases, leaving 6 bases not matched to a gene. The germline CDR1 and CDR2 sequences are SEHNR and FQNEAQ (reference sequence). The CDR3 runs to 14 residues.

The CDR3 DNA follows: TGCAGTGCTAGACCCCTTGACAGCTCTGGAAACACCATATATTTT. Its translation is CSARPLDSSGNTIYF. The gene calls are TRBV20-1 and TRBJ1-3, with TRBD1 as a possible D gene (5 bases). The length of the CDR3 is 15 residues. Trimming removed 2 bases at V and 0 bases at J, with 11 bases between. The germline V gene encodes CDR1 DFQATT and CDR2 SNEGSKA (reference sequence).

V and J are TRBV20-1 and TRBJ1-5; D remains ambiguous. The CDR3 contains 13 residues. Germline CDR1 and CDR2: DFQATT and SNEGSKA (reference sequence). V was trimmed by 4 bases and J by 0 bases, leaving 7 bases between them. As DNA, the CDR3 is TGCAGTGCTAATCAGATTAGCAATCAGCCCCAGCATTTT. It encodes CSANQISNQPQHF.

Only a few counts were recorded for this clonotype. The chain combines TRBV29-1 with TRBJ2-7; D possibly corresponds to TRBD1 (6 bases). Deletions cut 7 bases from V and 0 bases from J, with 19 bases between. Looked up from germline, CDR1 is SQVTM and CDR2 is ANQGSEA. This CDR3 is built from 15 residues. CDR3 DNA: TGCAGCGCCGCGAGGACAGAATATTACTCCTACGAGCAGTACTTC. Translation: CSAARTEYYSYEQYF.

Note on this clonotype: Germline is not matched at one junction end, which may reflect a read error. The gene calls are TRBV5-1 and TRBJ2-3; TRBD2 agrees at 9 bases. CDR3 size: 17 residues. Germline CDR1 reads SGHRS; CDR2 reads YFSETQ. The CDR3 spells CASSRTLAGVATDTQYF. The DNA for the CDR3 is TGCGCCAGCAGCCGCACCTTAGCGGGAGTGGCGACAGACACGCAGTATTTT. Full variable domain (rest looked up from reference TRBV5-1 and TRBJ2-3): KAGVTQTPRYLIKTRGQQVTLSCSPISGHRSVSWYQQTPGQGLQFLFEYFSETQRNKGNFPGRFSGRQFSNSRSEMNVSTLELGDSALYLCASSRTLAGVATDTQYFGPGTRLTVL.

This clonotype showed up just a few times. CDR3 nucleotides: TGCGCCAGCAGTGCGGTCGTGGGCACTGAAGCTTTCTTT. It translates to CASSAVVGTEAFF. The J gene is TRBJ1-1, the V gene TRBV10-1; no reliable D call. The CDR3 runs 13 residues. Germline loops: CDR1 WNHNN, CDR2 SYGVQD (reference sequence). Trimming cost V 4 bases and J 4 bases, with 10 bases left between them.

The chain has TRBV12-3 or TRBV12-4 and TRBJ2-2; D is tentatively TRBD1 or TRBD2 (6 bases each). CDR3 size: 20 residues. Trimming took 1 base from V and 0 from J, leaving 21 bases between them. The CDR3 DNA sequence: TGTGCCAGCAGTTTAGTCGGGGGCTGGGGGAGCCGGGCGAACACCGGGGAGCTGTTTTTT. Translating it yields CASSLVGGWGSRANTGELFF.

The CDR3, as DNA: TGTGCCAGCAGCTTAACAGGGGTGAGCACTGAAGCTTTCTTT. Translation: CASSLTGVSTEAFF. The chain has TRBV7-2 and TRBJ1-1, with 7 bases matching TRBD1. V was pared by 2 bases and J by 4 bases, with 4 bases of the junction left unmatched. This CDR3 is 14 amino acids long. Germline loops: CDR1 SGHTA, CDR2 FQGNSA. Combining the CDR3 with reference TRBV7-2 and TRBJ1-1 gives the whole variable domain GAGVSQSPSNKVTEKGKDVELRCDPISGHTALYWYRQSLGQGLEFLIYFQGNSAPDKSGLPSDRFSAERTGGSVSTLTIQRTQQEDSAVYLCASSLTGVSTEAFFGQGTRLTVV.

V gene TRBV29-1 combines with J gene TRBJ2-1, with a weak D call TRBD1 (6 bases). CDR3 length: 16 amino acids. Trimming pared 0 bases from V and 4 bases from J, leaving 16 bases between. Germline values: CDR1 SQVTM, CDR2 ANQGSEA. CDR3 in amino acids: CSVEDQGGISYNEQFF. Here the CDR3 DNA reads TGCAGCGTTGAAGATCAAGGGGGTATATCATACAATGAGCAGTTCTTC.

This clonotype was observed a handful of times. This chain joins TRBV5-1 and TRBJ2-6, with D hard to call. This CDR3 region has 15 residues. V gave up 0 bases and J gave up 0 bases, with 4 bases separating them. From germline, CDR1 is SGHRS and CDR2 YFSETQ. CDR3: CASSLVVSGANVLTF. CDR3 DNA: TGCGCCAGCAGCTTGGTTGTCTCTGGGGCCAACGTCCTGACTTTC.

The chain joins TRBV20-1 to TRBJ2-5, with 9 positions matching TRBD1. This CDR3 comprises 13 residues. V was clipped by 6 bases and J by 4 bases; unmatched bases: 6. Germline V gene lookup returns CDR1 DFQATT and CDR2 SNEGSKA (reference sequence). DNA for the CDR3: TGCAGTGCAATAACAGGGGGCGGAGAGACCCAGTACTTC. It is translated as CSAITGGGETQYF.

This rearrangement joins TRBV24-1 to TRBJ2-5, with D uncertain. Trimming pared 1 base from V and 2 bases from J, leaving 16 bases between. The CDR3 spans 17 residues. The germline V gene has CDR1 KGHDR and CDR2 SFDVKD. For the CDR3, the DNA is TGTGCCACCAGTGATTTTGATCAAGGACCCCAACAAGAGACCCAGTACTTC. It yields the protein CATSDFDQGPQQETQYF.

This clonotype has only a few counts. The CDR3: CSAPRDSGTFSYNEQFF. As DNA, the CDR3 is TGCAGTGCTCCCCGAGATAGCGGAACCTTCTCCTACAATGAGCAGTTCTTC. This chain uses TRBV20-1 with TRBJ2-1; possible D gene TRBD2, 6 bases. CDR1 DFQATT and CDR2 SNEGSKA come from the germline V gene (reference sequence). The CDR3 is made up of 17 amino acids. Trimming removed 5 bases at V and 0 bases at J, with 20 bases between.

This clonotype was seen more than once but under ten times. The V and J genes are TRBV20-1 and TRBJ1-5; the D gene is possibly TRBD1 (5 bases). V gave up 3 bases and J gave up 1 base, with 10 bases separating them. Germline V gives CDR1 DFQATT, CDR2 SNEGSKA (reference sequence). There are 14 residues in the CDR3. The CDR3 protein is CSARGDGSNQPQHF. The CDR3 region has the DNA TGCAGTGCTAGGGGGGACGGGAGCAATCAGCCCCAGCATTTT.

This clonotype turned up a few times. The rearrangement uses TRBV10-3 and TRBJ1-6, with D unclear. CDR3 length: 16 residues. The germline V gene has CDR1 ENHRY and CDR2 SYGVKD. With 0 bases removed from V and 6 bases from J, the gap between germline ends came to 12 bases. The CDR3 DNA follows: TGTGCCATCAGTGAGTCGTGGGGTCGGACTAATTCACCCCTCCACTTT. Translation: CAISESWGRTNSPLHF.

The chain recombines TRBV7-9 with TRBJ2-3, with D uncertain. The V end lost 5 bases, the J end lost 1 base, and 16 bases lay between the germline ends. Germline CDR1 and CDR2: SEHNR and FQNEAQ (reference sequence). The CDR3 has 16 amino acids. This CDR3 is CASSPSLPSRTDTQYF. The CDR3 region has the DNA TGTGCCAGCAGCCCCAGCCTGCCTTCGCGCACAGATACGCAGTATTTT.